This TCR beta chain comes out of a study of identical twins. Study results and caveats: Cord blood beta clonotypes that were abundant carried fewer insertions, and memory repertoires showed no such trend. Twin-shared out-of-frame alpha sequences were enriched for low generation probability.

Trimming pared 2 bases from V and 0 bases from J, leaving 8 bases between. The length of the CDR3 is 14 residues. Per the germline V gene, CDR1 is SGHAT and CDR2 is FQNNGV. TCRdb re-analysed the 5' RACE reads in MiXCR, keeping a single row per CDR3 protein. The sample consists of under 350,000 distinct CDR3 sequences, over 8.5% of them appearing once. With respect to this clonotype: The antigen remains undetermined.

The sample also formed part of further work on yellow fever vaccine responses in identical twins. That study adds: Twins' vaccine T cell response reportedly gave the appearance of partial convergence and partial personalization.

The TCR sequence derives from a young woman in good health. The genes are TRBV11-2 and TRBJ2-7; no reliable D call. Sequenced sample: CD8+ T cells sorted from blood. The DNA of the CDR3 is TGTGCCAGCAGCTTACCCGACGGCTCCTACGAGCAGTACTTC. Translated: CASSLPDGSYEQYF.